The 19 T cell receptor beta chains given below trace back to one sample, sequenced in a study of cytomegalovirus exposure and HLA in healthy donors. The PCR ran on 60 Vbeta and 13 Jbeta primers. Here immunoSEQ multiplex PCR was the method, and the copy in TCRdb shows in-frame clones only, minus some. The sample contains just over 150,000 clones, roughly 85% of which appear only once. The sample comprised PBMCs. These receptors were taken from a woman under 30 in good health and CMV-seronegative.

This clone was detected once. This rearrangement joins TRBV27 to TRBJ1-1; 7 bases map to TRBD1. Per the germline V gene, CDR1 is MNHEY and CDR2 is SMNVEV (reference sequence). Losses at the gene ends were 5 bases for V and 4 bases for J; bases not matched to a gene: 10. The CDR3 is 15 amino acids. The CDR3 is CASSPRQGLVTEAFF. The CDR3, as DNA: TGTGCCAGCAGTCCACGACAGGGCCTGGTCACTGAAGCTTTCTTT.

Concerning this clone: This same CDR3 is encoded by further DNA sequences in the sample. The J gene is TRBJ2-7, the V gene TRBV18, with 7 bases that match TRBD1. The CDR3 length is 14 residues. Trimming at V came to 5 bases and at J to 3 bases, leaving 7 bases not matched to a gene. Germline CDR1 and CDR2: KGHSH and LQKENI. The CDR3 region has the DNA TGTGCCAGCTCATTGGGACAGCAGAACTACGAGCAGTACTTC. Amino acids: CASSLGQQNYEQYF. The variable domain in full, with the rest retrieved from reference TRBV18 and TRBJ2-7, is NAGVMQNPRHLVRRRGQEARLRCSPMKGHSHVYWYRQLPEEGLKFMVYLQKENIIDESGMPKERFSAEFPKEGPSILRIQQVVRGDSAAYFCASSLGQQNYEQYFGPGTRLTVT.

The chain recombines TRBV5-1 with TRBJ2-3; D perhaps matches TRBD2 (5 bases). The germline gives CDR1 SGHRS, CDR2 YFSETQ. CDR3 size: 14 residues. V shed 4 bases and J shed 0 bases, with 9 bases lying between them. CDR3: CASSEGTSTDTQYF. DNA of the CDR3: TGCGCCAGCAGCGAGGGCACTAGCACAGATACGCAGTATTTT.

In DNA form, the CDR3 reads TGTGCCAGCAGCTCGCAGGCAGGGGAGTCCTACGAGCAGTACTTC. Translated: CASSSQAGESYEQYF. The V gene is TRBV11-3, the J gene TRBJ2-7; a possible D gene is TRBD1 (6 bases). Germline V gene lookup returns CDR1 SGHNT and CDR2 YENEEA. The V and J ends lost 4 bases and 1 base respectively, with 14 bases between them. This CDR3 has 15 amino acids.

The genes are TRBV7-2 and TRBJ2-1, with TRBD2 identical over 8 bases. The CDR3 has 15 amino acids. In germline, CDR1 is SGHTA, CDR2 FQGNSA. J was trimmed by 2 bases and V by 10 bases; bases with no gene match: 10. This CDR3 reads CATTGGGATYNEQFF. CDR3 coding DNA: TGTGCCACCACGGGGGGGGGTGCGACCTACAATGAGCAGTTCTTC.

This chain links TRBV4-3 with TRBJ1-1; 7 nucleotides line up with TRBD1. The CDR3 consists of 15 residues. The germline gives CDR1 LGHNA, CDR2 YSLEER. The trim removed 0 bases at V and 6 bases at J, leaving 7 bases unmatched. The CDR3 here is CASSQERDSLSEAFF. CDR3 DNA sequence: TGCGCCAGCAGCCAAGAGAGGGACAGCTTGTCTGAAGCTTTCTTT.

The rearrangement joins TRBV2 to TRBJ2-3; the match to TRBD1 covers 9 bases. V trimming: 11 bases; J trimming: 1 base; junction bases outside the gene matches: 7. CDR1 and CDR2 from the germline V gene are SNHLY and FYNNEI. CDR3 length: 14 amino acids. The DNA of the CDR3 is TGTGCCTGCCCGGGGGACAGGGGCACAGATACGCAGTATTTT. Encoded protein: CACPGDRGTDTQYF.

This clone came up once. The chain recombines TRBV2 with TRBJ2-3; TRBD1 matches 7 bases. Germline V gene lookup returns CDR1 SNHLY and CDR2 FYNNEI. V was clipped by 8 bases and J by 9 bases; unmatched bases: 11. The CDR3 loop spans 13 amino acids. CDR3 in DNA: TGTGCCAGCTCCCAACAGGGGTTCCGGACGCAGTATTTT. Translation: CASSQQGFRTQYF.

CDR3 DNA sequence: TGTGCCAGCAGCTTAGAGCTAGCGGGGGTCTACAATGAGCAGTTCTTC. This gives the protein CASSLELAGVYNEQFF. The chain has TRBV7-2 and TRBJ2-1; TRBD2 aligns across 10 bases. This CDR3 has 16 amino acids. The V segment lost 1 base and the J segment 3 bases; nucleotides outside the gene matches: 3. CDR1 SGHTA and CDR2 FQGNSA come from the germline V gene. The full variable domain, rest sourced from reference TRBV7-2 and TRBJ2-1, is GAGVSQSPSNKVTEKGKDVELRCDPISGHTALYWYRQSLGQGLEFLIYFQGNSAPDKSGLPSDRFSAERTGGSVSTLTIQRTQQEDSAVYLCASSLELAGVYNEQFFGPGTRLTVL.

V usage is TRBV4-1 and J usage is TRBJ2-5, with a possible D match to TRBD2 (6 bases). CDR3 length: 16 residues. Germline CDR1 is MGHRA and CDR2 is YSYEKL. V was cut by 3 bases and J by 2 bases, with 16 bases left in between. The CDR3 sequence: CASSHPGGSIQETQYF. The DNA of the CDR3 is TGCGCCAGCAGCCACCCTGGGGGGTCGATTCAAGAGACCCAGTACTTC.

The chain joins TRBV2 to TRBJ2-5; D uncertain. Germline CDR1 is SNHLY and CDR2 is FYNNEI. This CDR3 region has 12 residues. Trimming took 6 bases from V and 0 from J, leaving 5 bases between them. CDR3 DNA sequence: TGTGCCAGCAGACAGTACCAAGAGACCCAGTACTTC. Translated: CASRQYQETQYF.

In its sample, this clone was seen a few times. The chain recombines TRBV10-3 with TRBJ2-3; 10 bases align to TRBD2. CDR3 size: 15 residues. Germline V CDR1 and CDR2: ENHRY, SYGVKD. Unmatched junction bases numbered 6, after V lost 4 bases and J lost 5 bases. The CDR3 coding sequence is TGTGCCATCAGTGGGGCTAGCGGGAGAGTAGATACGCAGTATTTT. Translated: CAISGASGRVDTQYF.

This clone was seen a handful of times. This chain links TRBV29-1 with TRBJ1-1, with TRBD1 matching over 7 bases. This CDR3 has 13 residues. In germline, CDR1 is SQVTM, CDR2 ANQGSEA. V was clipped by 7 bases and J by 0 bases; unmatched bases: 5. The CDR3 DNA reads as TGCAGCGCCTGGACAGGCCTGAACACTGAAGCTTTCTTT. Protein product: CSAWTGLNTEAFF.

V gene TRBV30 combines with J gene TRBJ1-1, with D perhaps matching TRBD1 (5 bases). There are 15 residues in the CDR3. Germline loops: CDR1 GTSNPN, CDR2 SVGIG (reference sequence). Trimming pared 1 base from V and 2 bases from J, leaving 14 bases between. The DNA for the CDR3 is TGTGCCTGGAGTGCCCCGAGGAGGGGAAACACTGAAGCTTTCTTT. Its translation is CAWSAPRRGNTEAFF.

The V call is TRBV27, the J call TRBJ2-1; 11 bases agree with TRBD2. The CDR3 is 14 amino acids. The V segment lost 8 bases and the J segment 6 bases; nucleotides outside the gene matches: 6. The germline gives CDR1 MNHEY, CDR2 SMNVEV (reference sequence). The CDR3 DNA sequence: TGTGCCAGCGGGTCTAGCGGGGGGCCCAATGAGCAGTTCTTC. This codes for CASGSSGGPNEQFF.

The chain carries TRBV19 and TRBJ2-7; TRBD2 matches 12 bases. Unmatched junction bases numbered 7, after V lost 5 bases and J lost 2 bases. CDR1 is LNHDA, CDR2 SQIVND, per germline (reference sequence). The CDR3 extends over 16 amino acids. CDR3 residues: CASSRATSGGTYEQYF. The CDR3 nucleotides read TGTGCCAGTAGTCGTGCGACTAGCGGGGGCACCTACGAGCAGTACTTC.

In DNA, the CDR3 is TGTGCCAGCACCGGGCAGGGGCGAGGCACCGGGGAGCTGTTTTTT. This encodes CASTGQGRGTGELFF. This rearrangement joins TRBV2 to TRBJ2-2; D possibly corresponds to TRBD1 (6 bases). Trimming took 7 bases from V and 4 from J, leaving 16 bases between them. Per the germline V gene, CDR1 is SNHLY and CDR2 is FYNNEI. This CDR3 contains 15 residues.

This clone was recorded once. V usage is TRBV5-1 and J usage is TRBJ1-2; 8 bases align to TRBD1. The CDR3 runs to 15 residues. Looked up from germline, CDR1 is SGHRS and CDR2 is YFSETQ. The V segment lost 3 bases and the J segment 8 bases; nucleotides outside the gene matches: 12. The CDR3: CASSSDGTQGEGYTF. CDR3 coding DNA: TGCGCCAGCAGCTCCGACGGGACACAGGGGGAGGGCTACACCTTC.

The CDR3 DNA sequence: TGTGCCAGCAGCACTGCACCCGGGACAGGGGGAAGGAACTATGGCTACACCTTC. Residues: CASSTAPGTGGRNYGYTF. The rearrangement joins TRBV2 to TRBJ1-2, with 11 bases identical to TRBD1. The CDR3 length is 18 residues. J lost 2 bases, V lost 6 bases, and 14 bases had no gene match. CDR1 is SNHLY and CDR2 is FYNNEI in the germline V gene.